The 2 T cell receptor beta chains reported below all come from one sample, sequenced in a study of identical twins. TCRdb independently ran MiXCR on the 5' RACE reads; one entry per CDR3 protein. The data show hundreds of thousands of distinct CDR3 sequences, approximately 6% seen once. The sequenced material came from naive T cells sorted from blood. Every receptor here comes from a man younger than 35 in good health.

This clonotype has only a few counts. The chain carries TRBV30 and TRBJ2-2; unclear D gene. The CDR3 extends over 12 amino acids. Germline CDR1 is GTSNPN and CDR2 is SVGIG (reference sequence). Deletions cut 3 bases from V and 5 bases from J, with 7 bases between. CDR3 amino acids: CAWRSVTGELFF. The CDR3 DNA reads as TGTGCCTGGAGGTCGGTTACCGGGGAGCTGTTTTTT.

V is TRBV13 and J is TRBJ2-3, with TRBD2 identical over 7 bases. Trimming at V came to 4 bases and at J to 1 base, leaving 8 bases not matched to a gene. Germline-derived CDR1 and CDR2 are PRHDT and FYEKMQ (reference sequence). There are 16 residues in the CDR3. CDR3 residues: CASSSAARERTDTQYF. The CDR3 nucleotides are TGTGCCAGCAGCTCGGCGGCGCGGGAGCGCACAGATACGCAGTATTTT.